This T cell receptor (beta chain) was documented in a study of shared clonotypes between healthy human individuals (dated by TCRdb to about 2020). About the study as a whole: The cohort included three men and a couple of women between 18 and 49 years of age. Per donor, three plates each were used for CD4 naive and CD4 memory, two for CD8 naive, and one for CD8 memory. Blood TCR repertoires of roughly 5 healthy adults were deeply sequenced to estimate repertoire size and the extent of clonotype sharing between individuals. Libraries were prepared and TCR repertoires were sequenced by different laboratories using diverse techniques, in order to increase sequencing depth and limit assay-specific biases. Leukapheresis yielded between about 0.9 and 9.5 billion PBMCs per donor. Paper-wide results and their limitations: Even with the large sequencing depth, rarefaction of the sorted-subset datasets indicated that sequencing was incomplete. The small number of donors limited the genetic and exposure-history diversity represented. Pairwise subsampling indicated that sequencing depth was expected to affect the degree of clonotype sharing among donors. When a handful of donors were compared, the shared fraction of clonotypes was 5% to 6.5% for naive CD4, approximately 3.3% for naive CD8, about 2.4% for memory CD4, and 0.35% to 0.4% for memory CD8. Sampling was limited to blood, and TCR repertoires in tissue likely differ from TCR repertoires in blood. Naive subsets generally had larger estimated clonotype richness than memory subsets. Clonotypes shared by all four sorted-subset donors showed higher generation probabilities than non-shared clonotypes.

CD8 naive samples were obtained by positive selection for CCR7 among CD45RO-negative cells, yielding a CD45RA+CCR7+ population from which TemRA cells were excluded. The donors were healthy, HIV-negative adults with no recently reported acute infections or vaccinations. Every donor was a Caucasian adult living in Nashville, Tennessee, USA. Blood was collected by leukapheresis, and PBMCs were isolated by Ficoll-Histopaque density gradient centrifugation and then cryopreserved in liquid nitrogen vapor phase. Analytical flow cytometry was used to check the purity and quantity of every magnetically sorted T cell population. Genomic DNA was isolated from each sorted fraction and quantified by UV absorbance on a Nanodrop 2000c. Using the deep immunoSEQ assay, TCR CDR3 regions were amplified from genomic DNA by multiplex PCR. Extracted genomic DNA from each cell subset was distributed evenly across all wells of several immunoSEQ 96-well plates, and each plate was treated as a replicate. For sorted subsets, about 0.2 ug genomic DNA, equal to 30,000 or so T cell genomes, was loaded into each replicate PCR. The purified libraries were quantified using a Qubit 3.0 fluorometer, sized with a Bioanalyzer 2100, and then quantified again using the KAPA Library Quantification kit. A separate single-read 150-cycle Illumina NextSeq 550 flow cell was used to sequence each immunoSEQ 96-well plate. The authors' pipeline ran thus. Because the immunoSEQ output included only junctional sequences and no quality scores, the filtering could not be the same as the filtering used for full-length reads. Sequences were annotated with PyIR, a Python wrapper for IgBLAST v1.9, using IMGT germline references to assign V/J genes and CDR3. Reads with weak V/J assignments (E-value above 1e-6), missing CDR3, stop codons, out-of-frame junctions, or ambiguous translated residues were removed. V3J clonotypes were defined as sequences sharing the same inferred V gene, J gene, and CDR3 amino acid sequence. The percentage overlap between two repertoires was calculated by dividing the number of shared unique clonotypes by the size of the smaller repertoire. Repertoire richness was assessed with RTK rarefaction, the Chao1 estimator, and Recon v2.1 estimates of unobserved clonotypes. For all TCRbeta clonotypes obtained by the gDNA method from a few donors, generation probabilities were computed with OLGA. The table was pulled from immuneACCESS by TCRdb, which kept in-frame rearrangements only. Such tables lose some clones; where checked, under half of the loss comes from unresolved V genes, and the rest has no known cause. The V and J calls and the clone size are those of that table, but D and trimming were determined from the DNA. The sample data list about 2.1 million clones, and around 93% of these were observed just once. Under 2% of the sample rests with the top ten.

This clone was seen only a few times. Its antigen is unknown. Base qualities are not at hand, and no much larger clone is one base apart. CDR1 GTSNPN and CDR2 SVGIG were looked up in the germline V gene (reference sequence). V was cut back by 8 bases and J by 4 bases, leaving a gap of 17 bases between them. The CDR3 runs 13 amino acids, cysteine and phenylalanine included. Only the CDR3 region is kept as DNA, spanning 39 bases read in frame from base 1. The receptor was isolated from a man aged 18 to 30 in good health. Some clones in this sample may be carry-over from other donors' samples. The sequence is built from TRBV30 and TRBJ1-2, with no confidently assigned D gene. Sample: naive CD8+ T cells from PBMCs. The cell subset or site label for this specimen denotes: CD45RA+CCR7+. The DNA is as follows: TGTGCCACCCGATCCGGGGTTATCTATGGCTACACCTTC. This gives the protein CATRSGVIYGYTF.